This section outlines one T cell receptor beta chain sequence together with its context. The antigen is undetermined. While unrecorded immune exposures were likely, the donors were nominally healthy when sampled. Trimming took off 4 bases at V and 1 base at J, with 16 bases between the two ends. Germline V gene data show CDR1 as SGDLS and CDR2 as YYNGEE. The CDR3 totals 16 residues. This record belongs to a study of cytomegalovirus exposure and HLA in healthy donors. The PCR employed 60 Vbeta primers together with 13 Jbeta primers. Assay: immunoSEQ multiplex PCR; the TCRdb copy retains only in-frame clones and omits some. This sample has roughly 80,000 clones; 75% occur once, and the top ten carry 5.5% to 8.5%. Findings and limits, study-wide: 87-base-pair reads could not separate some V segments, including TRBV6-2 and TRBV6-3. Productive rates of about 87% or about 30% were seen for most TCR beta V segments in an earlier analysis. Roughly uniform sequencing depth across donors was assumed, possibly incorrectly.

This sequence was found in a woman aged 40-49 years in good health and CMV-seronegative. V usage is TRBV9 and J usage is TRBJ2-3, with D perhaps TRBD1 (6 bases). Sequenced: PBMCs. CDR3 bases: TGTGCCAGCAGCTCAGGAGCCAGGGGCGGCACAGATACGCAGTATTTT. Translated: CASSSGARGGTDTQYF.